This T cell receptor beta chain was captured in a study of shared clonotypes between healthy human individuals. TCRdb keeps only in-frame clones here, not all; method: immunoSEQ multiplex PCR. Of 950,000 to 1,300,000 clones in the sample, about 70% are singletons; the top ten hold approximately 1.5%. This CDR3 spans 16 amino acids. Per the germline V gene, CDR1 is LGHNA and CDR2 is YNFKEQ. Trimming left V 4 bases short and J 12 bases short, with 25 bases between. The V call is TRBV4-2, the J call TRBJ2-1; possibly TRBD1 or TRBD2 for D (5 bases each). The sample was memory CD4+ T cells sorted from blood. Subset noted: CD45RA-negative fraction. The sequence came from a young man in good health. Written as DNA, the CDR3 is TGTGCCAGCAGCCTTCTACCGGGACCGACCCTTAAGGGGCAGTTCTTC. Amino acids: CASSLLPGPTLKGQFF.